These 14 T cell receptor beta chains originate from one sample sequenced in a study of blood T cell repertoires in COVID-19. Assay used: immunoSEQ multiplex PCR; TCRdb lists only in-frame clones, some missing. The table lists about 80,000 clones, approximately 80% of them singletons. The sample comprised peripheral blood. All receptors come from an elderly man with acute or convalescent COVID-19.

The CDR3 region is CASSRTGKGEQPQHF. CDR3 coding DNA: TGTGCCAGCAGTAGGACAGGGAAAGGAGAACAGCCCCAGCATTTT. The J gene is TRBJ1-5, the V gene TRBV6-5, with 8 bases identical to TRBD1. Germline V gene data show CDR1 as MNHEY and CDR2 as SVGAGI. The length of the CDR3 is 15 residues. Trimming took 5 bases from V and 7 from J; bases not matched to a gene: 10.

The J gene is TRBJ2-1, the V gene TRBV27; 7 positions match TRBD2. Trimming cost V 2 bases and J 5 bases; bases outside gene matches: 6. Germline CDR1 is MNHEY and CDR2 is SMNVEV (reference sequence). The CDR3 runs 15 residues. The CDR3 reads CASSLRGGTNNEQFF. The CDR3 DNA follows: TGTGCCAGCAGTTTACGTGGGGGGACTAACAATGAGCAGTTCTTC.

The V gene is TRBV7-9, the J gene TRBJ2-7; D might be TRBD2 (6 bases). V dropped 4 bases and J dropped 6 bases, with 13 bases sitting between them. Germline CDR1 reads SEHNR; CDR2 reads FQNEAQ (reference sequence). The CDR3 totals 13 residues. The CDR3 sequence is CASSSRRGSEQYF. The CDR3 nucleotides read TGTGCCAGCAGCTCCCGGAGGGGCTCCGAGCAGTACTTC.

The gene calls are TRBV10-1 and TRBJ2-3; 9 positions match TRBD1. The ends lost 6 bases at V and 6 bases at J; junction bases unmatched: 4. The CDR3 consists of 13 residues. Germline V gene lookup returns CDR1 WNHNN and CDR2 SYGVQD (reference sequence). DNA for the CDR3: TGCGCCAGCAGATCCGACAGGGGGGATACGCAGTATTTT. Translation gives CASRSDRGDTQYF.

This chain uses TRBV12-3 or TRBV12-4 with TRBJ1-2, with TRBD1 as a possible D gene (5 bases). The CDR3 runs to 12 residues. Trimming cost V 5 bases and J 8 bases, with 12 bases left between them. The CDR3 region is CASSGAGYGYTF. CDR3 bases: TGTGCCAGCAGTGGGGCGGGGTACGGCTACACCTTC.

This chain connects TRBV30 to TRBJ2-7; TRBD2 might be the D (6 bases). The CDR3 is 12 residues long. V lost 2 bases, J lost 5 bases, and 10 bases lay in between. Germline V gives CDR1 GTSNPN, CDR2 SVGIG (reference sequence). CDR3 bases: TGTGCCTGGAGTAGAGCGGGCCACGAGCAGTACTTC. Amino acid sequence: CAWSRAGHEQYF.

The chain is built from TRBV27 and TRBJ2-3, with 7 bases fitting TRBD1. V trimming: 0 bases; J trimming: 8 bases; junction bases outside the gene matches: 11. CDR1 and CDR2 from the germline V gene are MNHEY and SMNVEV (reference sequence). The CDR3 covers 16 residues. The CDR3 DNA reads as TGTGCCAGCAGTTTATCGGTAGACAGGGCCACGGGTACGCAGTATTTT. Translated, it gives CASSLSVDRATGTQYF.

The chain combines TRBV18 with TRBJ1-1, with D tentatively TRBD1 (6 bases). Trimming cost V 3 bases and J 3 bases, with 17 bases left between them. This CDR3 comprises 16 residues. Germline CDR1 KGHSH, CDR2 LQKENI. The CDR3 nucleotides read TGTGCCAGCTCACCTGGGGGGGGGCTTTCGTACACTGAAGCTTTCTTT. Translated: CASSPGGGLSYTEAFF.

This clone has a handful of counts. The CDR3 is CSIQGHGYTF. CDR3 nucleotide sequence: TGCAGCATACAGGGGCATGGCTACACCTTC. This chain uses TRBV29-1 with TRBJ1-2; 7 bases line up with TRBD1. With 8 bases clipped from V and 6 bases from J, the junction kept 3 bases outside the gene matches. Germline loops: CDR1 SQVTM, CDR2 ANQGSEA. This CDR3 is 10 amino acids long. The full variable domain, completed using reference TRBV29-1 and TRBJ1-2, is SAVISQKPSRDICQRGTSLTIQCQVDSQVTMMFWYRQQPGQSLTLIATANQGSEATYESGFVIDKFPISRPNLTFSTLTVSNMSPEDSSIYLCSIQGHGYTFGSGTRLTVV.

The table lists this clone with a count of one. The chain carries TRBV9 and TRBJ2-3, with 10 bases fitting TRBD2. Trimming cost V 4 bases and J 5 bases; bases outside gene matches: 22. The CDR3 loop spans 20 amino acids. Looked up from germline, CDR1 is SGDLS and CDR2 is YYNGEE. The CDR3 protein is CASSLSLQTGVAGGRDTQYF. For the CDR3, the DNA is TGTGCCAGCAGCCTGTCCCTACAAACGGGGGTAGCGGGGGGTAGAGATACGCAGTATTTT.

The genes are TRBV5-1 and TRBJ1-1; 8 bases agree with TRBD1. CDR3 length equals 14 residues. The germline V gene encodes CDR1 SGHRS and CDR2 YFSETQ. Losses at the gene ends were 3 bases for V and 4 bases for J; bases not matched to a gene: 5. CDR3 sequence: CASSSYTGGTEAFF. Here the CDR3 DNA reads TGCGCCAGCAGCTCATATACAGGGGGCACTGAAGCTTTCTTT.

The chain's CDR3 is CASSRAIGGSGNTIYF. Written as DNA, the CDR3 is TGTGCCAGCAGCCGAGCGATCGGTGGCTCTGGAAACACCATATATTTT. The chain uses TRBV11-2 and TRBJ1-3; no clear D gene. V was clipped by 5 bases and J by 0 bases, with 14 bases between them. The CDR3 is 16 residues long. Germline loops: CDR1 SGHAT, CDR2 FQNNGV. Using reference TRBV11-2 and TRBJ1-3 for the parts outside the CDR3, the full variable domain is EAGVAQSPRYKIIEKRQSVAFWCNPISGHATLYWYQQILGQGPKLLIQFQNNGVVDDSQLPKDRFSAERLKGVDSTLKIQPAKLEDSAVYLCASSRAIGGSGNTIYFGEGSWLTVV.

The chain links TRBV13 to TRBJ1-1, with D unresolved. V was trimmed by 3 bases and J by 1 base, leaving 6 bases between them. Germline CDR1 reads PRHDT; CDR2 reads FYEKMQ (reference sequence). This CDR3 has 13 residues. Written as DNA, the CDR3 is TGTGCCAGCAGCTTTAACAGGAACACTGAAGCTTTCTTT. It specifies CASSFNRNTEAFF.

This clone was found once. The rearrangement uses TRBV19 and TRBJ1-1; TRBD1 agrees at 7 bases. The CDR3 contains 15 residues. V dropped 3 bases and J dropped 9; count of bases not matched to a gene: 13. Germline-derived CDR1 and CDR2 are LNHDA and SQIVND (reference sequence). The CDR3, as DNA: TGTGCCAGTAGTATTGACAGGGTCGAGGCCACCCAAGCTTTCTTT. It yields the protein CASSIDRVEATQAFF.